Listed below are T cell receptor beta chains from one sample, sequenced in a study of blood T cells in healthy people across ages. TCRdb re-called the 5' RACE reads through MiXCR, storing one row per CDR3 protein. The sample records around 940,000 distinct CDR3 sequences, about 53% being singletons. Sequenced material: blood. These receptors were obtained from a woman between 55 and 75 years old in good health. Each CDR3 is given with its conserved first and last residue. D genes are given only for firm matches. The listing skips clone size in some rows; elsewhere it reads once, few, many or a size class.

TRBD2,TRBJ2-3,-,TRBV27,TGTGCCAGCAGCCACGGGACTAGCGGGAGCGGTACGCAGTATTTT,CASSHGTSGSGTQYF
-,TRBJ1-6,-,TRBV2,TGTGCCAGCAGCCTGGCGGAGGGGAGCTCCTATAATTCACCCCTCCACTTT,CASSLAEGSSYNSPLHF
-,TRBJ2-5,-,TRBV21-1,TGTGCCAGCACGGGGGCGGACAGGGCCCACGAGCACTACTTC,CASTGADRAHEHYF
-,TRBJ2-7,-,TRBV11-2,TGTGTCAGCAGCTTAGAGGGTAACTACGAGCAGTACTTC,CVSSLEGNYEQYF
-,TRBJ2-7,few,TRBV7-2,TGTGCCAGCAGCTACACCGGAGCAGCGCTTATATTCTACGAGCAGTACTTC,CASSYTGAALIFYEQYF
-,TRBJ2-4,-,TRBV11-2,TGTGCCAGCAGCTTAGATCTCAGGACGGAACTAGCCAAAAACATTCAGTACTTC,CASSLDLRTELAKNIQYF
-,TRBJ2-2,few,TRBV29-1,TGCAGCGTTGGAATAGACACCGGGGAGCTGTTTTTT,CSVGIDTGELFF
-,TRBJ2-4,-,TRBV6-2/TRBV6-3,TGTGCCAGCAGTTACTCCCTCGGACGGAGATTAGCCAAAAACATTCAGTACTTC,CASSYSLGRRLAKNIQYF
TRBD1,TRBJ1-6,once,TRBV20-1,TGCAGTGCAATGGACAGGGGTAATTCACCCCTCCACTTT,CSAMDRGNSPLHF
-,TRBJ2-3,-,TRBV6-5,TGTGCCAGCAGTTCGGGGCGTTTCGGCTTCACCACAGATACGCAGTATTTT,CASSSGRFGFTTDTQYF
TRBD1,TRBJ2-2,few,TRBV7-2,TGTGCCAGCGACTCCGGGACAGGGAAGTTTGGTGGCGGGGAGCTGTTTTTT,CASDSGTGKFGGGELFF
TRBD2,TRBJ2-1,-,TRBV7-9,TGTGCCAGCAGCTTAGTCGGGAGGGCCTCAAGTGAGCAGTTCTTC,CASSLVGRASSEQFF
-,TRBJ2-3,-,TRBV20-1,TGCAGTGCTAGAGGACCCGCGGGGCTCCCAGATACGCAGTATTTT,CSARGPAGLPDTQYF
-,TRBJ1-1,-,TRBV5-1,TGCGCCAGCAGCTTTCAGGGATCCGGATACACTGAAGCTTTCTTT,CASSFQGSGYTEAFF
-,TRBJ2-1,-,TRBV7-3,TGTGCCAGCAGCTTCGGGCAGGAGTACAATGAGCAGTTCTTC,CASSFGQEYNEQFF
TRBD1,TRBJ2-7,-,TRBV30,TGTGCCTGGAGCGAGGGACAGCCCTACGAGCAGTACTTC,CAWSEGQPYEQYF
-,TRBJ2-7,-,TRBV5-1,TGCGCCAGCAGCGGCCGACAAAACTCCTACGAGCAGTACTTC,CASSGRQNSYEQYF
TRBD1,TRBJ2-7,few,TRBV3-1,TGTGCCAGCAGCCAGAACGCAGGGGGTTACCACGAGCAGTACTTC,CASSQNAGGYHEQYF
-,TRBJ2-6,-,TRBV9,TGTGCCAGCAGCGTAGATCGACTCCTGAGACCTGGGGCCAACGTCCTGACTTTC,CASSVDRLLRPGANVLTF
-,TRBJ2-7,few,TRBV27,TGTGCCAGCCGTCTGGCGATTTCCTACGAGCAGTACTTC,CASRLAISYEQYF